The 5 T cell receptor beta chains below all came from one sample that was sequenced in a study of shared clonotypes between healthy human individuals. Profiled with immunoSEQ multiplex PCR; TCRdb holds only in-frame clones, not every one. The data show about 340,000 clones, about 70% seen once. Sequencing input: memory CD4+ T cells sorted from blood. Subset denoted: CD45RA-negative fraction. These receptors were collected from a man aged 30 to 45 in good health.

This clone has a count of ten or more. V usage is TRBV5-1 and J usage is TRBJ2-4; 8 bases are shared with TRBD2. The CDR3 is 16 residues long. Germline V CDR1 and CDR2: SGHRS, YFSETQ. The V gene end was trimmed by 4 bases and the J gene end by 9 bases; junction bases not matched to a gene: 15. Here the CDR3 reads CASSAPSGGPSGIQYF. CDR3 coding DNA: TGCGCCAGCAGCGCCCCCTCGGGAGGGCCTAGTGGCATTCAGTACTTC.

J is TRBJ2-1 and V is TRBV5-1, with D perhaps matching TRBD2 (6 bases). The V end lost 0 bases, the J end lost 5 bases, and 9 bases lay between the germline ends. The germline V gene has CDR1 SGHRS and CDR2 YFSETQ. This CDR3 contains 14 residues. The CDR3 sequence is CASSLAGENNEQFF. The CDR3 DNA reads TGCGCCAGCAGCTTGGCGGGAGAAAACAATGAGCAGTTCTTC.

The gene calls are TRBV5-1 and TRBJ2-6, with TRBD1 as a possible D gene (6 bases). The CDR3 consists of 18 residues. V lost 4 bases, J lost 0 bases, and 17 bases lay in between. Germline CDR1 and CDR2: SGHRS and YFSETQ. CDR3 region: CASSQQGFVLSGANVLTF. The CDR3 nucleotides are TGCGCCAGCAGCCAGCAGGGGTTCGTCCTCTCTGGGGCCAACGTCCTGACTTTC.

The rearrangement links TRBV18 to TRBJ2-7; 8 nucleotides match TRBD2. Germline CDR1 KGHSH, CDR2 LQKENI. Losses at the gene ends were 3 bases for V and 6 bases for J; bases not matched to a gene: 4. The length of the CDR3 is 13 residues. As DNA, the CDR3 is TGTGCCAGCTCACCGAGCGGGAGTGGCGAGCAGTACTTC. Residues: CASSPSGSGEQYF.

This clone was observed a few times. V is TRBV5-5 and J is TRBJ2-1; D may match TRBD1 or TRBD2 (5 bases each). The V end was cut by 3 bases, the J end by 6 bases, with 19 bases between. CDR3 size: 16 residues. In germline, CDR1 is SGHKS, CDR2 YYEKEE (reference sequence). The DNA of the CDR3 is TGTGCCAGCAGCTCGCCCGGGGCCCCGGGCTCCAATGAGCAGTTCTTC. Translation gives CASSSPGAPGSNEQFF.